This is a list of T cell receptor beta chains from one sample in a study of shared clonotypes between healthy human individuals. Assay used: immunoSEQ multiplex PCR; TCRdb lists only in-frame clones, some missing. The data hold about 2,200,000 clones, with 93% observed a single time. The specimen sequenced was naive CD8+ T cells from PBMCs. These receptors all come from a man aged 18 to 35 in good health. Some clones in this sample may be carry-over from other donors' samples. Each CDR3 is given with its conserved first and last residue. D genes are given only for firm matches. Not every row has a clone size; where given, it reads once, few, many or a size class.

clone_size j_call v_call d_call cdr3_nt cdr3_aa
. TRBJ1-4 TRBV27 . TGTGCCAGCAGTTTTGGGGAAAAACTGTTTTTT CASSFGEKLFF
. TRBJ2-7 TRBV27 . TGTGCCAGCAGTTTCGGGGGGCCCCCCGCCCCTACCTGGGACGAGCAGTACTTC CASSFGGPPAPTWDEQYF
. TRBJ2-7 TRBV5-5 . TGTGCCAGCAGCTTTGGGACCGACTACGAGCAGTACTTC CASSFGTDYEQYF
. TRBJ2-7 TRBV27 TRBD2 TGTGCCAGCAGACCAACTAGCGGGAGTGGGTACGAGCAGTACTTC CASRPTSGSGYEQYF
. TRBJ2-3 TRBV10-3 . TGTGCCATCAGGAAGGGAACTCCCGAGCGCACAGATACGCAGTATTTT CAIRKGTPERTDTQYF
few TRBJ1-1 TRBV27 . TGTGCCAGCAGTTTCTCGGGGGTGAACACTGAAGCTTTCTTT CASSFSGVNTEAFF
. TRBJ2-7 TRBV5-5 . TGTGCCAGCAGCTTCCAGCCCCTCCAGATGTTCGGTAGGCACGAGCAGTACTTC CASSFQPLQMFGRHEQYF
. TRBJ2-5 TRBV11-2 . TGTGCCACCACCCAGTTCAGGGTCCCACAAGAGACCCAGTACTTC CATTQFRVPQETQYF
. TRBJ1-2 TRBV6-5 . TGTGCCAGCAGTTACTCGTCCGGTAACTATGGCTACACCTTC CASSYSSGNYGYTF
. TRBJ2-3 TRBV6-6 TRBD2 TGTGCCAGCGTAATAGCGGGACGGGGTGGCACAGATACGCAGTATTTT CASVIAGRGGTDTQYF
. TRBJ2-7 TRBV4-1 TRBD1 TGCGCCAGCAGCCACCCGGGACAGGGGGCGAGTGAGCAGTACTTC CASSHPGQGASEQYF
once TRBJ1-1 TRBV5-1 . TGCGCCAGCAGCCTGGGGGGGCACTGGACTGAAGCTTTCTTT CASSLGGHWTEAFF
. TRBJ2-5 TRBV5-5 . TGTGCCAGCAGCTTGTTGGACATCCTAAGGCGAGAGACCCAGTACTTC CASSLLDILRRETQYF
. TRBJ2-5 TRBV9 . TGTGCCAGCAGCCCCAGTGGAGGGGGGTACCAAGAGACCCAGTACTTC CASSPSGGGYQETQYF
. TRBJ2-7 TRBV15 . TGTGCCACCAGCAGAGGGGGTTCCGAGCAGTACTTC CATSRGGSEQYF
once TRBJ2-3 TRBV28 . TGTGCCAGCAGTTTAACACTAGCTGGCACAGATACGCAGTATTTT CASSLTLAGTDTQYF
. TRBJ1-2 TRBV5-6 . TGTGCCAGCAGCTGGGGCAGGGAGGCGGTGGGCTACACCTTC CASSWGREAVGYTF
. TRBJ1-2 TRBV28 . TGTGCCAGCAGGAACAGGGAGTACTATGGCTACACCTTC CASRNREYYGYTF
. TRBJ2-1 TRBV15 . TGTGCCACCAGCAGAGAGCAGGACAGCCTTCGGTTTGAGCAGTTCTTC CATSREQDSLRFEQFF
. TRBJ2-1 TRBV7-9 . TGTGCCAGCAGCTCCCACGGGCGGGGTTTGGACGGCAATGAGCAGTTCTTC CASSSHGRGLDGNEQFF
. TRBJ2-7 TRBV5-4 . TGTGCCAGCAGAACCGGGTTAGGTAACGAGCAGTACTTC CASRTGLGNEQYF
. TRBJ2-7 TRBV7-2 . TGTGCCAGCAGCTTAGCAGTTAGCTCCCTTAGCTCCTACGAGCAGTACTTC CASSLAVSSLSSYEQYF
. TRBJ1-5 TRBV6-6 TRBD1 TGTGCCAGCAGGTCCGGGACAGCTAGCAATCAGCCCCAGCATTTT CASRSGTASNQPQHF
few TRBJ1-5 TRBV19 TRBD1 TGTGCCAGTAAGGGGGACAGGGCTCAGCCCCAGCATTTT CASKGDRAQPQHF
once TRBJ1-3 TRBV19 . TGTGCCAGTAAGGGTGTGATGGAGGGGCTTGGAAACACCATATATTTT CASKGVMEGLGNTIYF
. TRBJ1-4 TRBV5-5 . TGTGCCAGCAGCTTGGCCTTAGGAAGTTATGAAAAACTGTTTTTT CASSLALGSYEKLFF
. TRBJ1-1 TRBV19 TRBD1 TGTGCCAGTAGTACGCTGAGGGACAGGGACACTGAAGCTTTCTTT CASSTLRDRDTEAFF